Shown below are 6 T cell receptor beta chains from a single sample sequenced in a study of monozygotic twins with inflammatory bowel disease. From its re-call of the 5' RACE reads, TCRdb lists each CDR3 protein once, without DNA. This sample's table reports a few hundred thousand distinct CDR3 sequences. The material sequenced was blood. The receptors here all came from a human donor with ulcerative colitis or Crohn's disease, or a healthy co-twin of an affected twin (not recorded which).

The chain has TRBV5-5 and TRBJ1-3. The V gene's germline CDR1 is SGHKS and CDR2 YYEKEE (reference sequence). This CDR3 spans 17 amino acids. The CDR3: CASSLRPPEASGNTIYF.

This chain joins TRBV19 and TRBJ2-2; TCRdb indicates TRBD2, and absent DNA this call remains unverified. The germline gives CDR1 LNHDA, CDR2 SQIVND (reference sequence). This CDR3 has 14 amino acids. CDR3 sequence reads: CASRLDSSTGELFF.

The rearrangement joins TRBV11-2 to TRBJ2-1; TCRdb outputs TRBD2, but without DNA this stays unchecked. Germline values: CDR1 SGHAT, CDR2 FQNNGV. The CDR3 length is 16 residues. This chain's CDR3 is CASSLGPSGVYNEQFF.

V gene TRBV7-2 combines with J gene TRBJ2-5; TCRdb's D call of TRBD1 is untestable without DNA. Germline loops: CDR1 SGHTA, CDR2 FQGNSA. This CDR3 comprises 13 residues. The CDR3 sequence is CASSPGHQETQYF.

The rearrangement links TRBV28 to TRBJ1-6; TCRdb's D gene call, TRBD1, goes unchecked for lack of DNA. The CDR3 is 17 residues long. Germline-derived CDR1 and CDR2 are MDHEN and SYDVKM. This chain's CDR3 is CASSSAQAKSSNSPLHF.

V usage is TRBV10-3 and J usage is TRBJ2-2; there is no DNA to check the TCRdb D call of TRBD2. The CDR3 covers 12 residues. Germline CDR1 ENHRY, CDR2 SYGVKD. CDR3 loop: CAIFGGTGELFF.